The clone carrying this TCR beta chain is a singleton in its sample. The data belong to a study of Ad26.COV2.S vaccination and SARS-CoV-2 variants. Documented treatment: around 19 received Ad26.COV2.S at low or high dose, single or two shots; five or six received placebo; per-sample allocation not given. Specimens were obtained on day 63 following the first vaccine or placebo injection. Clones were sequenced by immunoSEQ multiplex PCR, and TCRdb holds only the in-frame ones, with some missing. The profile shows 300,000 to 400,000 clones, about 85% of them singletons. The sequence was obtained from a person between 18 and 60 years old who received the Ad26.COV2.S COVID-19 vaccine or a placebo. The material sequenced was peripheral blood, taken in a trial of Ad26.COV2.S vaccine versus placebo.

In DNA form, the CDR3 reads TGTGCCAGCTCACCGACGAGCTCCTACGAGCAGTACTTC. As protein: CASSPTSSYEQYF. The V gene is TRBV18, the J gene TRBJ2-7; D gene uncertain. Trimming cost V 3 bases and J 0 bases, with 6 bases left between them. The CDR3 consists of 13 residues. Germline values: CDR1 KGHSH, CDR2 LQKENI.